This T cell receptor beta chain comes out of a study of T cells in Graves' hyperthyroidism and ophthalmopathy. At least ten counts were recorded for this clonotype. Trimming removed 6 bases from V and 2 bases from J, with 7 bases in between. Germline V lookup: CDR1 MDHEN, CDR2 SYDVKM. There are 13 residues in the CDR3. The TCR beta CDR3 regions underwent amplification using RNA transcripts as the source. The HTBI primer set was used in a first-round RT-PCR of the TCR CDR3. TCRdb recomputed calls from the multiplex PCR reads with MiXCR, one row per CDR3 protein. The sample has under 350,000 distinct CDR3 sequences, approximately 22% seen once. Any patient presenting with uncontrolled infection, other autoimmune disease, pregnancy or lactation was left out.

Sequenced material: blood. This receptor was taken from a woman between 50 and 59 years old with Graves' hyperthyroidism. The chain links TRBV28 to TRBJ2-2, with D hard to call. The CDR3 DNA follows: TGTGCCAGCAGAGGGTTAAACACCGGGGAGCTGTTTTTT. This gives the protein CASRGLNTGELFF.